This TCR beta chain was sequenced during a study of the immune and genomic landscape of osteosarcoma (TCRdb year 2020). Regarding the research as a whole: A total of 48 pediatric and adult patients with high-grade osteosarcoma made up the overall cohort, and the median age at diagnosis was approximately 25 years (range about 5-81). The cohort was enriched for poor-risk disease, with 73% showing unfavorable pathologic response to standard therapy and about 65% deceased. Patients in the overall cohort were roughly 56% male, and approximately 73% presented with localized disease at diagnosis. To define immunogenic potential, the study profiled osteosarcoma specimens using whole genome, RNA and T-cell receptor sequencing along with immunohistochemistry and reverse phase protein arrays. To characterize the osteosarcoma immunogenomic landscape, the TCR sequencing results were combined with transcriptome, protein array and immunostaining data. The study aimed to explain the limited clinical activity of immune checkpoint inhibitors in osteosarcoma. A few patients contributed two samples from the same tumor site.

This clone was counted a few times. There is no known antigen for this receptor. No base-level quality is on record; no much larger clone is a single base apart. The specimens were post-treatment primary, local recurrence and metastasis tumors obtained from patients with a poor prognosis. The investigation overall reported the following: Sample size was not determined by any statistical method, because osteosarcoma is rare and every possible sample was collected. Rather than matched normal tissue, external data from normal skin and healthy peripheral blood provided the clonality benchmarks. Alongside the frozen tumor specimens, matched blood was collected from only a couple of patients. Overall, productive TCR clonality was low, with a mean of 0.09 and a maximum of 0.3, which suggests limited clonal expansion of T cells. In five cases, the repertoire was dominated by a single hyperexpanded clone, and fewer than 100 T-cell clonotypes were detected in all five cases. Higher TCR productive clonality was observed in the immune-hot C3 cluster than in the cold C1 cluster, although TCR productive clonality remained low overall.

TCR beta chain CDR3 regions were immunosequenced with the ImmunoSEQ Assay (Adaptive Biotechnologies). From the authors' description of their analysis: The ImmunoSEQ Analyzer platform was used to export TCRB rearrangements, read counts, read proportions and gene usage. T-cell clonality was calculated on productive rearrangements as 1 minus Pielou's evenness. Clonal space homeostasis binned clonotypes as rare, small, medium, large or hyperexpanded (0.01 to 1 of the repertoire). TCR productive clonality was compared across immune clusters C1, C2 and C3 using the Wilcoxon rank sum test. TCRdb took over this immuneACCESS table, retaining in-frame rearrangements with V and J assigned. Such tables are incomplete; in checked studies, under half of the missing clones stem from an unresolved V gene, and the remainder is unexplained. For V, J and clone size, that table is used; D and trimming come from the DNA. This sample has under 1,100 clones in its table, and around 64% of those were observed once. About 26% of the sample rests with the top ten.

Sequencing was carried out using tumor tissue from a local recurrence in the femur. The cell subset or site label, read with the paper, signifies: locally recurrent osteosarcoma tumor. The receptor's source is a man in his 70s with osteosarcoma. The age is the age at diagnosis.

The CDR3 region has the sequence CASSPGTGYLYGYTF. In nucleotide form, the sequence is TGTGCCAGCAGCCCGGGGACAGGTTATCTTTATGGCTACACCTTC. The rearranged chain carries TRBV5-5 and TRBJ1-2; the junction holds 8 bases that match TRBD1. For CDR1 and CDR2, the germline V gene (reference sequence) lists SGHKS and YYEKEE. Including cysteine and phenylalanine, the CDR3 has 15 amino acids. The sequence is cut down to CDR3 DNA, 45 bases in frame from base 1. V lost 4 bases and J lost 5 bases, and the count of bases not matched to a germline gene is 10.